This passage covers 32 T cell receptor beta chains from one sample sequenced in a study of blood T cell repertoires in COVID-19. Measured with immunoSEQ multiplex PCR; TCRdb has only the in-frame clones, and not every one. The profile covers 200,000 to 300,000 clones, with 70% to 90% appearing a single time and approximately 2% taken by the ten largest. The sequencing input was peripheral blood. These receptors came from a man under 40 with active or convalescent COVID-19.

This clone was detected only once. In DNA, the CDR3 is TGCGCCAGCAGCTTGGGGACAGGGGCCGATGGAAACACCATATATTTT. This translates into CASSLGTGADGNTIYF. The V call is TRBV5-1, the J call TRBJ1-3; 9 nucleotides align to TRBD1. There are 16 residues in the CDR3. Germline V gives CDR1 SGHRS, CDR2 YFSETQ. Trimming removed 0 bases from V and 3 bases from J; junction bases left unmatched: 4.

The rearrangement uses TRBV6-5 and TRBJ1-1, with D maybe TRBD1 (5 bases). This CDR3 comprises 13 residues. In germline, CDR1 is MNHEY, CDR2 SVGAGI. Trimming took 4 bases from V and 3 from J, leaving 9 bases between them. CDR3 loop: CASSLTGDTEAFF. The CDR3 DNA follows: TGTGCCAGCAGTTTAACAGGAGACACTGAAGCTTTCTTT.

V gene TRBV11-2 combines with J gene TRBJ2-5, with unresolved D. The CDR3 extends over 14 amino acids. V dropped 0 bases and J dropped 4 bases, with 9 bases sitting between them. The germline gives CDR1 SGHAT, CDR2 FQNNGV. The CDR3 DNA sequence: TGTGCCAGCAGCTTAGATCGGCGGTCAGAGACCCAGTACTTC. It codes for CASSLDRRSETQYF.

This sequence joins TRBV7-8 and TRBJ1-2; a weak D match, TRBD1 (5 bases). The CDR3 spans 15 residues. The V gene's germline CDR1 is SGHVS and CDR2 FQNEAQ. V lost 1 base, J lost 8 bases, and 17 bases lay in between. This CDR3 is CASSLGAGGDHGYTF. CDR3 in DNA: TGTGCCAGCAGCTTAGGGGCCGGAGGGGATCACGGCTACACCTTC.

V gene TRBV7-2 combines with J gene TRBJ2-3, with unresolved D. Germline V gene sequence: CDR1 SGHTA, CDR2 FQGNSA. The V gene lost 4 bases and the J gene lost 3 bases, with 14 bases spanning the gap. The CDR3 covers 15 residues. CDR3 coding DNA: TGTGCCAGCAGCTCCCAGCGCAAAAAAACAGATACGCAGTATTTT. As protein: CASSSQRKKTDTQYF.

The J gene is TRBJ2-7, the V gene TRBV9, with D possibly TRBD2 on 6 matching bases. CDR1 SGDLS and CDR2 YYNGEE come from the germline V gene. This CDR3 spans 14 amino acids. The ends were cut back, 3 bases at V and 3 bases at J, with 13 bases in the middle. The CDR3 here is CASSEGLYDYEQYF. The CDR3 DNA reads as TGTGCCAGCAGCGAGGGACTCTATGACTACGAGCAGTACTTC.

This chain uses TRBV11-2 with TRBJ1-2, with 12 bases that match TRBD1. The ends lost 5 bases at V and 8 bases at J; junction bases unmatched: 12. CDR1 is SGHAT, CDR2 FQNNGV, per germline. The CDR3 sequence is 16 residues long. As DNA, the CDR3 is TGTGCCAGCAGCCTCATTGGGACAGGGGGCGCTTGGGGCTACACCTTC. Encoded protein: CASSLIGTGGAWGYTF.

This clone appeared a few times. The V call is TRBV19, the J call TRBJ1-6, with D uncertain. Germline CDR1 and CDR2: LNHDA and SQIVND (reference sequence). The CDR3 is made up of 15 amino acids. V was pared by 0 bases and J by 8 bases, with 11 bases between. The CDR3 DNA reads TGTGCCAGTAGTATAGAAGTCGGACTAGATTCACCCCTCCACTTT. Its translation: CASSIEVGLDSPLHF.

The V gene is TRBV3-1 (or the pseudogene TRBV3-2), the J gene TRBJ2-5; D is possibly TRBD2 (5 bases). This CDR3 has 16 amino acids. CDR1 and CDR2 from the germline V gene are LGHDT and YNNKEL (reference sequence). Deletions cut 5 bases from V and 4 bases from J, with 20 bases between. CDR3 protein: CASSARPLGLAETQYF. CDR3 DNA: TGTGCCAGCAGCGCTCGCCCCCTCGGACTCGCAGAGACCCAGTACTTC.

The chain combines TRBV10-1 with TRBJ2-5; 7 nucleotides agree with TRBD2. The CDR3 loop spans 13 amino acids. Trimming took 3 bases from V and 4 from J; bases not matched to a gene: 2. Germline V lookup: CDR1 WNHNN, CDR2 SYGVQD (reference sequence). CDR3 nucleotides: TGCGCCAGCAGTGAATCGGGGGGAGAGACCCAGTACTTC. Residues: CASSESGGETQYF.

The V call is TRBV6-5, the J call TRBJ2-5; D possibly corresponds to TRBD2 (5 bases). Germline lookup yields CDR1 MNHEY and CDR2 SVGAGI. There are 12 residues in the CDR3. Trimming shortened V by 8 bases and J by 1 base, and 8 bases separated the two germline ends. CDR3 loop: CASSRGQETQYF. Here the CDR3 DNA reads TGTGCCAGCTCCCGGGGCCAAGAGACCCAGTACTTC.

The chain links TRBV29-1 to TRBJ2-3; TRBD2 aligns across 9 bases. This CDR3 is built from 15 residues. The germline V gene encodes CDR1 SQVTM and CDR2 ANQGSEA. V dropped 4 bases and J dropped 5; count of bases not matched to a gene: 10. The CDR3 region is CSVASRASGVDTQYF. The CDR3 nucleotides are TGCAGCGTTGCCTCTCGGGCTAGCGGGGTAGATACGCAGTATTTT.

DNA of the CDR3: TGCAGCGTCGAGATGAACACTGAAGCTTTCTTT. Its protein product is CSVEMNTEAFF. The chain has TRBV29-1 and TRBJ1-1, with D unresolved. The CDR3 is made up of 11 amino acids. Trimming left V 6 bases short and J 0 bases short, with 5 bases between. Germline assignment: CDR1 SQVTM and CDR2 ANQGSEA. The full variable domain, with the rest looked up from reference TRBV29-1 and TRBJ1-1, is SAVISQKPSRDICQRGTSLTIQCQVDSQVTMMFWYRQQPGQSLTLIATANQGSEATYESGFVIDKFPISRPNLTFSTLTVSNMSPEDSSIYLCSVEMNTEAFFGQGTRLTVV.

The V call is TRBV18, the J call TRBJ1-5; 8 positions match TRBD1. The CDR3 is 16 amino acids. The V and J ends lost 5 bases and 4 bases, in that order; junction bases with no gene match: 10. Germline CDR1 is KGHSH and CDR2 is LQKENI. CDR3 sequence: CASSDRDRSSNQPQHF. CDR3 in DNA: TGTGCCAGCTCAGACCGGGACAGGTCATCTAATCAGCCCCAGCATTTT.

The chain combines TRBV19 with TRBJ1-1; maybe TRBD1 (6 bases). CDR1 and CDR2 from the germline V gene are LNHDA and SQIVND (reference sequence). The CDR3 sequence is 13 residues long. V gave up 5 bases and J gave up 11 bases, with 18 bases separating them. For the CDR3, the DNA is TGTGCCAGTAGTCAGGGGCCCTTCTCTCCTGCTTTCTTT. The encoded protein is CASSQGPFSPAFF.

The genes are TRBV2 and TRBJ1-3, with D possibly being TRBD1 (6 bases). Germline V CDR1 and CDR2: SNHLY, FYNNEI. The V end lost 6 bases, the J end lost 0 bases, and 15 bases lay between the germline ends. CDR3 size: 16 residues. This CDR3 reads CASRERQASSGNTIYF. DNA of the CDR3: TGTGCCAGCAGAGAGAGACAGGCGAGCTCTGGAAACACCATATATTTT.

The chain carries TRBV3-1 (or the pseudogene TRBV3-2) and TRBJ2-2; D gene unclear. V lost 3 bases and J 13 bases, leaving 12 bases between the germline ends. In germline, CDR1 is LGHDT, CDR2 YNNKEL (reference sequence). The CDR3 length is 12 residues. The CDR3 DNA is TGTGCCAGCAGCCACGGGTCCCTCACGCTGTTTTTT. Translation: CASSHGSLTLFF.

The chain employs TRBV2 and TRBJ2-1; D may be TRBD2 (7 bases). The V and J ends lost 5 bases and 8 bases respectively, with 22 bases between them. Germline loops: CDR1 SNHLY, CDR2 FYNNEI. The length of the CDR3 is 16 residues. CDR3 in amino acids: CASSYPLRGGRDEQFF. CDR3 nucleotides: TGTGCCAGCAGTTATCCCTTAAGGGGGGGGCGGGATGAGCAGTTCTTC. The whole variable domain, remainder taken from reference TRBV2 and TRBJ2-1, is EPEVTQTPSHQVTQMGQEVILRCVPISNHLYFYWYRQILGQKVEFLVSFYNNEISEKSEIFDDQFSVERPDGSNFTLKIRSTKLEDSAMYFCASSYPLRGGRDEQFFGPGTRLTVL.

This clone was recorded once. V gene TRBV4-1 combines with J gene TRBJ1-3, with a weak D call TRBD1 (5 bases). The CDR3 is 15 amino acids. Germline CDR1 MGHRA, CDR2 YSYEKL. V gave up 0 bases and J gave up 6 bases, with 12 bases separating them. This CDR3 is CASSQEGGALNTIYF. In nucleotides, the CDR3 is TGCGCCAGCAGCCAAGAAGGAGGGGCTCTAAACACCATATATTTT.

J is TRBJ1-1 and V is TRBV7-2; 7 bases map to TRBD1. From germline, CDR1 is SGHTA and CDR2 FQGNSA. This CDR3 region has 16 residues. V lost 4 bases to trimming and J lost 3 bases; unmatched junction nucleotides: 11. CDR3 sequence: CASSYRDSLGYTEAFF. The CDR3 region has the DNA TGTGCCAGCAGCTACCGGGACAGTTTGGGGTACACTGAAGCTTTCTTT. Complete variable domain (other parts from reference TRBV7-2 and TRBJ1-1): GAGVSQSPSNKVTEKGKDVELRCDPISGHTALYWYRQSLGQGLEFLIYFQGNSAPDKSGLPSDRFSAERTGGSVSTLTIQRTQQEDSAVYLCASSYRDSLGYTEAFFGQGTRLTVV.

The gene calls are TRBV19 and TRBJ2-2; 7 nucleotides line up with TRBD1. The V and J ends lost 6 bases and 5 bases, in that order; junction bases with no gene match: 3. Germline V gene sequence: CDR1 LNHDA, CDR2 SQIVND (reference sequence). CDR3 length: 13 amino acids. As DNA, the CDR3 is TGTGCCAGTAGGACAGGGTCGACCGGGGAGCTGTTTTTT. Translated: CASRTGSTGELFF.

The J gene is TRBJ1-1, the V gene TRBV28; maybe TRBD1 (5 bases). Looked up from germline, CDR1 is MDHEN and CDR2 is SYDVKM. The CDR3 length is 12 residues. Trimming shortened V by 6 bases and J by 6 bases, and 11 bases separated the two germline ends. The CDR3 DNA follows: TGTGCCAGCAGGGGAGGGGACCCTGAAGCTTTCTTT. This translates into CASRGGDPEAFF. Full variable domain (outside the CDR3, taken from reference TRBV28 and TRBJ1-1): DVKVTQSSRYLVKRTGEKVFLECVQDMDHENMFWYRQDPGLGLRLIYFSYDVKMKEKGDIPEGYSVSREKKERFSLILESASTNQTSMYLCASRGGDPEAFFGQGTRLTVV.

The chain combines TRBV5-4 with TRBJ2-1; D is unresolved. Germline values: CDR1 SGHNT, CDR2 YYREEE (reference sequence). The CDR3 extends over 15 amino acids. The V and J ends lost 4 bases and 2 bases respectively, with 13 bases between them. The CDR3 is CASSLYRKTYNEQFF. The CDR3 nucleotides are TGTGCCAGCAGCCTCTACAGAAAAACCTACAATGAGCAGTTCTTC.

This chain joins TRBV7-9 and TRBJ2-1; 16 bases agree with TRBD2. CDR1 is SEHNR, CDR2 FQNEAQ, per germline (reference sequence). The CDR3 runs to 16 residues. Trimming at V came to 5 bases and at J to 7 bases, leaving 5 bases not matched to a gene. The CDR3 here is CASSRGLAGGQNEQFF. The DNA for the CDR3 is TGTGCCAGCAGCCGGGGACTAGCGGGGGGGCAGAATGAGCAGTTCTTC.

This chain links TRBV4-3 with TRBJ1-1, with a weak D call TRBD1 (6 bases). V lost 0 bases and J 10 bases, leaving 15 bases between the germline ends. The germline V gene has CDR1 LGHNA and CDR2 YSLEER. The CDR3 has 14 residues. CDR3 bases: TGCGCCAGCAGCCAAGAACAGGGAGTTTGGGCAGCTTTCTTT. Translated, it gives CASSQEQGVWAAFF.

The J gene is TRBJ2-1, the V gene TRBV7-3, with 9 bases matching TRBD2. J gave up 5 bases and V 4 bases, and 6 bases lay outside the gene matches. This CDR3 spans 15 amino acids. Germline values: CDR1 SGHTA, CDR2 FQGTGA. DNA of the CDR3: TGTGCCAGCAGCTGGAGCGGGGGGAGGGACAATGAGCAGTTCTTC. Its translation: CASSWSGGRDNEQFF.

This clone was counted only a few times. The chain recombines TRBV5-4 with TRBJ1-4, with TRBD1 matching 7 bases. After removal of 4 bases from V and 4 bases from J, the junction contained 4 bases not matched to a gene. Germline V lookup: CDR1 SGHNT, CDR2 YYREEE (reference sequence). The CDR3 loop spans 14 amino acids. The CDR3 DNA reads as TGTGCCAGCAGCCGGGACAGCTTTAATGAAAAACTGTTTTTT. Its translation is CASSRDSFNEKLFF.

CDR3 nucleotides: TGTGCCAGTAGGGATCCGGGACAGATAAATGAAAAACTGTTTTTT. Translated: CASRDPGQINEKLFF. This chain joins TRBV19 and TRBJ1-4; 7 positions match TRBD1. The V gene end was trimmed by 6 bases and the J gene end by 5 bases; junction bases not matched to a gene: 9. The CDR3 is 15 amino acids. Germline V gives CDR1 LNHDA, CDR2 SQIVND (reference sequence).

This chain links TRBV12-5 with TRBJ1-2; D gene uncertain. Germline assignment: CDR1 LGHNT and CDR2 FRNRAP. V was pared by 1 base and J by 9 bases, with 6 bases between. The CDR3 covers 11 residues. CDR3 coding DNA: TGTGCTAGTGGTTTGGGAGGTAGCTACACCTTC. Its translation is CASGLGGSYTF.

This chain connects TRBV5-1 to TRBJ1-1; D is uncertain. Trimming left V 0 bases short and J 9 bases short, with 12 bases between. The CDR3 consists of 13 residues. Germline V gives CDR1 SGHRS, CDR2 YFSETQ. Here the CDR3 reads CASSLGPESKAFF. CDR3 DNA sequence: TGCGCCAGCAGCTTGGGTCCTGAATCTAAAGCTTTCTTT.

CDR3 protein: CASSAQQGPKANYGYTF. CDR3 bases: TGTGCCAGCAGCGCCCAACAGGGACCCAAAGCTAACTATGGCTACACCTTC. The chain uses TRBV9 and TRBJ1-2; perhaps TRBD1 as D (6 bases). V was shortened by 3 bases and J by 0 bases, with 18 bases between the two germline ends. CDR3 length: 17 residues. CDR1 and CDR2 from the germline V gene are SGDLS and YYNGEE.

This clone was detected only once. The V gene is TRBV18, the J gene TRBJ1-4; TRBD1 agrees at 9 bases. The CDR3 covers 14 residues. The germline CDR1 and CDR2 sequences are KGHSH and LQKENI. The V segment lost 1 base and the J segment 10 bases; nucleotides outside the gene matches: 4. The DNA for the CDR3 is TGTGCCAGCTCACCACAGGACAGGGGAGGAAAACTGTTTTTT. Translation gives CASSPQDRGGKLFF.